This T cell receptor beta chain was sequenced in a study of vaccination and CD4 T cells after COVID-19. Regarding the study as a whole: Median counts of SARS-CoV-2-reactive clonotypes increased from roughly 21 to 40; this difference was not significant.

A single count supports this clonotype. What it recognizes is unknown. Sequencing of the DNA from cultured CD4+ T cells was carried out with the Oncomine TCR Beta short-read assay. One entry per CDR3 protein, called by TCRdb with MiXCR from the PCR reads. The sample shows about 17,000 distinct CDR3 sequences, around 45% of them seen only once. This CDR3 is 15 amino acids long. The V segment lost 4 bases and the J segment 3 bases; nucleotides outside the gene matches: 7. Per the germline V gene, CDR1 is KGHSH and CDR2 is LQKENI. Treatment of the sample: roughly ten-day PBMC culture with coronavirus spike peptide pools or control peptides (ViraFEST assay).

The clonotype originates from a human donor who had recovered from COVID-19. The source was CD4+ T cells from blood, cultured in vitro, collected before SARS-CoV-2 vaccination. The chain combines TRBV18 with TRBJ1-2; 8 bases line up with TRBD1. CDR3: CASSRAGGADYGYTF. In DNA form, the CDR3 reads TGTGCCAGCTCACGCGCAGGGGGCGCTGACTATGGCTACACCTTC.